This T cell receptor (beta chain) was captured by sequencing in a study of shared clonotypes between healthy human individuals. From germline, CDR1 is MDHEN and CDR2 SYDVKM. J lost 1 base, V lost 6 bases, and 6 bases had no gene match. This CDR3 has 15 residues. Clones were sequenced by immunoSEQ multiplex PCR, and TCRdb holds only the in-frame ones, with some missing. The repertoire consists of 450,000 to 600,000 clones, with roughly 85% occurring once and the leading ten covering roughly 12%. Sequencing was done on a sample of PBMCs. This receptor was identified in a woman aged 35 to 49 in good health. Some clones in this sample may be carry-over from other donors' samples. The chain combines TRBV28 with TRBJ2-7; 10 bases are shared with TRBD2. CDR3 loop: CASRDGLAASYEQYF. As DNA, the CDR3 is TGTGCCAGCAGGGACGGACTAGCGGCTTCCTACGAGCAGTACTTC.